This TCR beta chain was captured in a study of identical twins. Study-level points and caveats: Zero-insertion analyses were open to partial confounding by invariant MAIT and iNKT cells.

Concerning this clonotype itself: Its antigen is still unknown.

MiXCR was run by TCRdb on the 5' RACE reads, yielding one entry per CDR3 protein. The sample lists about 790,000 distinct CDR3 sequences, over 15% occurring once. Trimming pared 4 bases from V and 8 bases from J, leaving 17 bases between. This CDR3 is 14 amino acids long. The V gene's germline CDR1 is SGHDN and CDR2 FVKESK. A further study also used this sample, focusing on T cells expressing NK-cell markers. As that study records: According to the study, TCR beta repertoires originated from sorted CD3+CD56+NKG2C+, CD3+CD56+NKG2C- and CD3+CD56-NKG2C+ T cells.

The TCR originated in a woman aged 18-29 years in good health. The chain combines TRBV14 with TRBJ1-2, with a weak D call TRBD1 (6 bases). Sample: PBMCs. The CDR3 here is CASSPGGALRGYTF. For the CDR3, the DNA is TGTGCCAGCAGCCCCGGGGGCGCGTTAAGGGGCTACACCTTC.